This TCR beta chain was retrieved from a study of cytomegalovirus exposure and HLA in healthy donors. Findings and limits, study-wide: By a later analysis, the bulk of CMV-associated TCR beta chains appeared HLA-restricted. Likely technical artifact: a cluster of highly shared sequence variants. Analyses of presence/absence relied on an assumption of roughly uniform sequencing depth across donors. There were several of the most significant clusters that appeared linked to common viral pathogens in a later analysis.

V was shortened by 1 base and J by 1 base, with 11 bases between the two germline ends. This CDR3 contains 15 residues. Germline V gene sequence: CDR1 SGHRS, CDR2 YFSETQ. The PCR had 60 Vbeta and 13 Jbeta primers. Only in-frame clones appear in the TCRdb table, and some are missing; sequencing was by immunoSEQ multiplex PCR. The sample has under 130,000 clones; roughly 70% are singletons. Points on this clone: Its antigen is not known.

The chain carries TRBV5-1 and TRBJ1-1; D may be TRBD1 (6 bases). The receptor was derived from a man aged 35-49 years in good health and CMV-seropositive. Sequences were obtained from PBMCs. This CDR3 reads CASSLFGQKNTEAFF. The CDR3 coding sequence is TGCGCCAGCAGCTTGTTTGGACAGAAGAACACTGAAGCTTTCTTT.